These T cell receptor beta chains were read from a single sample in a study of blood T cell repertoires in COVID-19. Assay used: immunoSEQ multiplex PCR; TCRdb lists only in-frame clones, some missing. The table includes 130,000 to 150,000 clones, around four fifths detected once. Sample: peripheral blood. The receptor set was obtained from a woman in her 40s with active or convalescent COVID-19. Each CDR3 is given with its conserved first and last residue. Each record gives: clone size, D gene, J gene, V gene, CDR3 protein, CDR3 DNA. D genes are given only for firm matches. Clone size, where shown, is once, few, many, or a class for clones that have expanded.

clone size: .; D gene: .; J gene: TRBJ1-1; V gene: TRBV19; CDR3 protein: CASSMEGRGVNPNTEAFF; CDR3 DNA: TGTGCCAGTAGTATGGAGGGGCGCGGGGTGAACCCGAACACTGAAGCTTTCTTT
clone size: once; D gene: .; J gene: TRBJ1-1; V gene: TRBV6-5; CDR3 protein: CASTPPGREGTEAFF; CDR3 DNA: TGTGCCAGCACTCCACCGGGCAGGGAGGGCACTGAAGCTTTCTTT
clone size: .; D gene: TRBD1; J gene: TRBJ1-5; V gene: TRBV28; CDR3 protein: CASSLFRDRVYQPQHF; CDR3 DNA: TGTGCCAGCAGTTTATTCCGGGACAGGGTATATCAGCCCCAGCATTTT
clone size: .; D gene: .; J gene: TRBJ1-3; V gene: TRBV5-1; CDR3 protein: CASSLGQVISGNTIYF; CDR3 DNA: TGCGCCAGCAGCTTGGGGCAGGTCATTTCTGGAAACACCATATATTTT
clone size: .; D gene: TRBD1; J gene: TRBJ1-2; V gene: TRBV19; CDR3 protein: CASSIDRETGYGYTF; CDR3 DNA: TGTGCCAGTAGTATCGACAGGGAGACTGGCTATGGCTACACCTTC
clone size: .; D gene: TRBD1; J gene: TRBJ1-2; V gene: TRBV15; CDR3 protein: CATSRETGEGYGYTF; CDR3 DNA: TGTGCCACCAGCAGAGAGACAGGGGAGGGCTATGGCTACACCTTC
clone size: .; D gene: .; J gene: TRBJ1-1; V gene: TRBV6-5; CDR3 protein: CASSSPSGKNTEAFF; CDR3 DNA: TGTGCCAGCAGTTCGCCCAGCGGGAAGAACACTGAAGCTTTCTTT
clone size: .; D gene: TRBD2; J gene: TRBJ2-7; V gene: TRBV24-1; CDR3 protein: CATSPGGPGEQYF; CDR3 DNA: TGTGCCACCAGCCCGGGGGGGCCGGGCGAGCAGTACTTC
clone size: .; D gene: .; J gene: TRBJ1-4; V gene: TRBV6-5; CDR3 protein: CASSLGGNEKLFF; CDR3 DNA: TGTGCCAGCAGCCTAGGGGGAAATGAAAAACTGTTTTTT
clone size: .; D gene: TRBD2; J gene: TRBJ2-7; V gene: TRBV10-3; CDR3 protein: CAIRLAGGQGEQYF; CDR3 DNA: TGTGCCATCAGGCTAGCGGGGGGGCAGGGCGAGCAGTACTTC
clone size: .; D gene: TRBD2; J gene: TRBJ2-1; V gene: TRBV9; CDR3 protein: CASSPRAREGLTEQFF; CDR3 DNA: TGTGCCAGCAGCCCTCGGGCGCGGGAGGGACTGACGGAGCAGTTCTTC
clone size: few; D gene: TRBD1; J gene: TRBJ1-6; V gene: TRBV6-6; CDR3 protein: CASSRYPGQGRPNSPLHF; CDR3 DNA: TGTGCCAGCAGTAGATATCCGGGACAGGGGAGGCCTAATTCACCCCTCCACTTT
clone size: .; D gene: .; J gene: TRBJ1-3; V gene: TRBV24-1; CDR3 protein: CATSDLAGNTIYF; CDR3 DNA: TGTGCCACCAGTGATCTAGCTGGAAACACCATATATTTT
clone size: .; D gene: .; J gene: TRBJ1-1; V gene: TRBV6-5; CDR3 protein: CASSYRSGVTEAFF; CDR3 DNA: TGTGCCAGCAGTTACAGGTCGGGGGTAACTGAAGCTTTCTTT
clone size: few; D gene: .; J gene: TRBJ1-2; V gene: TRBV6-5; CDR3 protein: CASSTNYGYTF; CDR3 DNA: TGTGCCAGCAGCACTAACTATGGCTACACCTTC
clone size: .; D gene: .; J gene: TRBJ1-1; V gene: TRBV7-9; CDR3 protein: CASSSNKAGLNTEAFF; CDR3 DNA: TGTGCCAGCAGCTCCAATAAAGCGGGACTTAACACTGAAGCTTTCTTT
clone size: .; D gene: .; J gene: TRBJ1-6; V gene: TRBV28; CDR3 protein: CASRSWGGYSPLHF; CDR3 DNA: TGTGCCAGCAGGAGCTGGGGAGGTTATTCACCCCTCCACTTT
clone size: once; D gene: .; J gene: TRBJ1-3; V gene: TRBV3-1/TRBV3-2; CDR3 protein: CASSQAQVLSGNTIYF; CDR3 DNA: TGTGCCAGCAGCCAAGCCCAGGTCCTCTCTGGAAACACCATATATTTT
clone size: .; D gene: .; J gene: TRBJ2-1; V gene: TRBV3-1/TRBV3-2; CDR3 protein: CASSRQGTYNEQFF; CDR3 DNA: TGTGCCAGCAGCCGTCAGGGGACCTACAATGAGCAGTTCTTC
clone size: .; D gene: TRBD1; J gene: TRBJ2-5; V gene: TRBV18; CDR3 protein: CASSPYGTAKETQYF; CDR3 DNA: TGTGCCAGCTCACCTTACGGGACAGCAAAAGAGACCCAGTACTTC
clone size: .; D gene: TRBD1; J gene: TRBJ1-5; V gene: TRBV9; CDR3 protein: CASSLGQGNQPQHF; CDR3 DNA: TGTGCCAGCAGCTTGGGACAGGGGAATCAGCCCCAGCATTTT
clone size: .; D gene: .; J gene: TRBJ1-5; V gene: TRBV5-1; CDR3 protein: CASSLAGVSNQPQHF; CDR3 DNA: TGCGCCAGCAGCTTGGCGGGAGTTAGCAATCAGCCCCAGCATTTT
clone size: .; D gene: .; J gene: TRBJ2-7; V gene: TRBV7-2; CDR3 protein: CASSPLRSYEQYF; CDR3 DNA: TGTGCCAGCAGCCCGTTGAGGTCCTACGAGCAGTACTTC
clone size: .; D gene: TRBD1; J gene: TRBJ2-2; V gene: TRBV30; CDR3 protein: CAWSQDRAGELFF; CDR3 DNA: TGTGCCTGGAGTCAGGACAGGGCCGGGGAGCTGTTTTTT
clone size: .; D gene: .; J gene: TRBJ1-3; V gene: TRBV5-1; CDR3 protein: CASSLEEMLSGNTIYF; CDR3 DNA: TGCGCCAGCAGCTTGGAGGAGATGTTATCTGGAAACACCATATATTTT
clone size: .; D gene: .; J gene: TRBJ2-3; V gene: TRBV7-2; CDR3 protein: CASSLEYGDTQYF; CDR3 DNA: TGTGCCAGCAGCTTAGAGTACGGAGATACGCAGTATTTT
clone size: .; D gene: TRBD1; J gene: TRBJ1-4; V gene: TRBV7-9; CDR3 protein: CASSYRQGDSEKLFF; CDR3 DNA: TGTGCCAGCAGCTACCGACAGGGGGATTCTGAAAAACTGTTTTTT
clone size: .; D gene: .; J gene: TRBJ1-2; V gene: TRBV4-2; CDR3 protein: CASSQLQTVGYTF; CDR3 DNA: TGTGCCAGCAGCCAGCTCCAGACAGTTGGCTACACCTTC